By sample fraction, the clone carrying this T cell receptor beta chain is medium-sized. Its target is unknown. Nobody among the patients had been given any treatment before thyroid surgery. This CDR3 spans 14 amino acids. The V gene's germline CDR1 is MNHNS and CDR2 SASEGT. Deletions cut 3 bases from V and 10 bases from J, with 13 bases between. The sample originates from a study of metastatic and nonmetastatic thyroid tumors. Turning to the study itself: Repertoire data that came from the blood and tumor or nodule tissue of malignant and benign thyroid patients were compared. Notes on the study in general: Significantly higher TCR beta diversity was reportedly seen in malignant thyroid tumors than benign nodules, in blood and tumor.

Original handling: The study built a papillary thyroid cancer distant-metastasis classifier from CDR3 differences across clinicopathological groups. Using MiXCR, TCRdb reanalyzed the PCR reads. TCRdb, not the original authors, processed these V and J calls. This table holds 15,000 to 20,000 clones, about 27% found once. The rearrangement uses TRBV6-1 and TRBJ1-6, with D perhaps TRBD1 (6 bases). The TCR sequence derives from a female donor with papillary thyroid cancer or a benign thyroid nodule (not recorded which). Some clones in this sample may be carry-over from other donors' samples. The material sequenced was tumor tissue. The CDR3 here is CASSDWAGDSPLHF. CDR3 DNA: TGTGCCAGCAGTGACTGGGCAGGGGACTCACCCCTCCACTTT.